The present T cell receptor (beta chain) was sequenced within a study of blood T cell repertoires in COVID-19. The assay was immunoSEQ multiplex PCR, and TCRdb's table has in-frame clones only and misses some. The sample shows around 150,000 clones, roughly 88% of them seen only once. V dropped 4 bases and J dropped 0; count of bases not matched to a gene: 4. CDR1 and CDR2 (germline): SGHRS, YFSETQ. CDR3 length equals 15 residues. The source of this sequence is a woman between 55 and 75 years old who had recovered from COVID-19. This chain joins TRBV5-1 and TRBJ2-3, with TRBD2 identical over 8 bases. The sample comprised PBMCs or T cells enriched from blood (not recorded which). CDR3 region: CASSVIAGSTDTQYF. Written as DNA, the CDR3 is TGCGCCAGCAGCGTCATAGCGGGGAGCACAGATACGCAGTATTTT.